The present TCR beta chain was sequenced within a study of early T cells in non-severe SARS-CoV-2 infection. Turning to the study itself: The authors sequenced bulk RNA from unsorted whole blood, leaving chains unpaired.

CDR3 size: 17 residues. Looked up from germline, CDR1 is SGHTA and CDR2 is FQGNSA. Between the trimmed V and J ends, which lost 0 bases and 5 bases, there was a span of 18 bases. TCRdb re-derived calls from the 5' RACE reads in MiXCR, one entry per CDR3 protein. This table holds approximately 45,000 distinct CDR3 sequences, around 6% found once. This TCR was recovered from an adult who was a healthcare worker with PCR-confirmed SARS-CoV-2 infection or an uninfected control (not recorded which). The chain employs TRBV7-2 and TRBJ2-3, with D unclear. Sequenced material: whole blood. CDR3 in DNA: TGTGCCAGCAGCTTAGCTGGCGCAGGCTCCAGAAGAGATACGCAGTATTTT. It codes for CASSLAGAGSRRDTQYF.